This entry lists 32 T cell receptor beta chains sequenced from one sample in a study of identifying expanded T cells in peripheral blood. Measured with immunoSEQ multiplex PCR; TCRdb has only the in-frame clones, and not every one. Of more than 45,000 clones listed, roughly 87% are singletons. Sequencing was carried out using blood. These receptors were taken from a person between 18 and 75 years old in good health.

The chain recombines TRBV2 with TRBJ2-2; D call uncertain. The CDR3 length is 13 residues. The germline CDR1 and CDR2 sequences are SNHLY and FYNNEI. V was pared by 6 bases and J by 5 bases, with 10 bases between. The DNA for the CDR3 is TGTGCCAGCAGCCGCTCACTTACCGGGGAGCTGTTTTTT. This gives the protein CASSRSLTGELFF.

In its sample, this clone was seen once. This chain connects TRBV6-5 to TRBJ1-1; no clear D gene. The CDR3 runs to 14 residues. With 2 bases removed from V and 4 bases from J, the gap between germline ends came to 11 bases. Germline assignment: CDR1 MNHEY and CDR2 SVGAGI. The CDR3 region has the DNA TGTGCCAGCAGTTACGGGAGTTGGAGCACTGAAGCTTTCTTT. It encodes CASSYGSWSTEAFF.

The rearrangement links TRBV28 to TRBJ2-7; 8 nucleotides align to TRBD1. Germline CDR1 reads MDHEN; CDR2 reads SYDVKM. This CDR3 region has 14 residues. V trimming: 4 bases; J trimming: 3 bases; junction bases outside the gene matches: 5. The CDR3 here is CASSSDRAYYEQYF. CDR3 DNA sequence: TGTGCCAGCAGTTCGGACAGGGCTTACTACGAGCAGTACTTC.

The chain joins TRBV28 to TRBJ1-2; the D gene is possibly TRBD1 (5 bases). The germline V and J ends were trimmed by 5 bases and 8 bases, with 12 bases remaining between them. The CDR3 runs to 12 residues. Germline assignment: CDR1 MDHEN and CDR2 SYDVKM. The CDR3 sequence is CASSPPWGGYTF. CDR3 coding DNA: TGTGCCAGCAGTCCCCCGTGGGGGGGCTACACCTTC.

The chain links TRBV4-3 to TRBJ2-1; 7 bases are shared with TRBD2. Germline V gene data show CDR1 as LGHNA and CDR2 as YSLEER. V lost 0 bases to trimming and J lost 7 bases; unmatched junction nucleotides: 6. CDR3 length: 15 amino acids. The CDR3 DNA sequence: TGCGCCAGCAGCCAAGAGAGCGGGGCGGGGAATGAGCAGTTCTTC. Translated: CASSQESGAGNEQFF.

This clone showed up just once. The DNA for the CDR3 is TGTGCCAGCAGCAATTACGGGGGCCAAGAGACCCAGTACTTC. Translated: CASSNYGGQETQYF. The genes are TRBV7-2 and TRBJ2-5; D is perhaps TRBD2 (6 bases). V was pared by 5 bases and J by 1 base, with 11 bases between. The CDR3 runs to 14 residues. Germline CDR1 and CDR2: SGHTA and FQGNSA.

The J gene is TRBJ1-6, the V gene TRBV28; the D is unclear. This CDR3 is 12 amino acids long. V lost 2 bases, J lost 6 bases, and 2 bases lay in between. The V gene's germline CDR1 is MDHEN and CDR2 SYDVKM. CDR3 in amino acids: CASSLGNSPLHF. Written as DNA, the CDR3 is TGTGCCAGCAGTTTAGGTAATTCACCCCTCCACTTT. The full variable domain, in which reference TRBV28 and TRBJ1-6 provide the parts outside the CDR3, is DVKVTQSSRYLVKRTGEKVFLECVQDMDHENMFWYRQDPGLGLRLIYFSYDVKMKEKGDIPEGYSVSREKKERFSLILESASTNQTSMYLCASSLGNSPLHFGNGTRLTVT.

The genes are TRBV5-4 and TRBJ2-3; D may be TRBD1 or TRBD2 (6 bases each). Germline V gene data show CDR1 as SGHNT and CDR2 as YYREEE (reference sequence). Trimming pared 4 bases from V and 6 bases from J, leaving 12 bases between. This CDR3 comprises 13 residues. CDR3 region: CASSTGAGDTQYF. DNA of the CDR3: TGTGCCAGCAGCACGGGGGCAGGGGATACGCAGTATTTT.

This chain connects TRBV6-6 to TRBJ1-6; 8 positions match TRBD1. The CDR3 has 13 amino acids. Trimming took 10 bases from V and 8 from J; bases not matched to a gene: 7. Looked up from germline, CDR1 is MNHNY and CDR2 is SVGAGI (reference sequence). Here the CDR3 reads CAIQPGQDSPLHF. Written as DNA, the CDR3 is TGTGCCATCCAGCCGGGACAGGATTCACCCCTCCACTTT.

This clone has only one observation. The J gene is TRBJ2-4, the V gene TRBV12-5, with 8 nucleotides matching TRBD2. V shed 7 bases and J 8 bases; nucleotides not matched to a gene: 19. The CDR3 length is 17 residues. Germline CDR1 reads LGHNT; CDR2 reads FRNRAP. CDR3 sequence (DNA): TGTGCTAGTGTCCCACTTCTAGCGGGCCCTCTTGGGGACATTCAGTACTTC. Protein product: CASVPLLAGPLGDIQYF.

This chain connects TRBV6-5 to TRBJ2-2; D is uncertain. This CDR3 has 14 residues. Germline V CDR1 and CDR2: MNHEY, SVGAGI. The germline V and J ends were trimmed by 6 bases and 1 base, with 9 bases remaining between them. The CDR3 nucleotides read TGTGCCAGCAGACCTGGGGAGAACACCGGGGAGCTGTTTTTT. The encoded protein is CASRPGENTGELFF.

This clone was picked up a small number of times. Germline and junction disagree at one end, which may indicate a read error. The chain is built from TRBV7-6 and TRBJ2-4; TRBD2 matches at 13 bases. Per the germline V gene, CDR1 is SGHVS and CDR2 is FNYEAQ. The CDR3 spans 14 residues. CDR3 nucleotide sequence: TGTGCCAGCAGCCAGGGACTAGCGGGGACCCCGGTTCAGTTC. It yields the protein CASSQGLAGTPVQF.

The V and J genes are TRBV5-1 and TRBJ1-3; 9 bases map to TRBD1. Germline CDR1 SGHRS, CDR2 YFSETQ. The V segment lost 4 bases and the J segment 4 bases; nucleotides outside the gene matches: 6. The length of the CDR3 is 15 residues. In nucleotides, the CDR3 is TGCGCCAGCAGCCCGCGACAGGGGGGCGGAAACACCATATATTTT. Residues: CASSPRQGGGNTIYF.

The count of this clone is one. The chain joins TRBV6-6 to TRBJ1-4; D may be TRBD1 (5 bases). Per germline, CDR1 MNHNY and CDR2 SVGAGI (reference sequence). The length of the CDR3 is 13 residues. Trimming removed 8 bases at V and 4 bases at J, with 11 bases between. The CDR3 DNA reads TGTGCCAGCGGGGACCGAAGTAATGAAAAACTGTTTTTT. Residues: CASGDRSNEKLFF.

The gene calls are TRBV2 and TRBJ1-1, with 8 positions matching TRBD1. The junction had 6 bases not matched to a gene; V was cut back by 4 bases and J by 11 bases. This CDR3 has 12 residues. Germline lookup yields CDR1 SNHLY and CDR2 FYNNEI. CDR3 region: CASSAEDRVAFF. As DNA, the CDR3 is TGTGCCAGCAGTGCCGAGGACAGGGTGGCTTTCTTT.

The genes are TRBV10-3 and TRBJ1-1; the match to TRBD1 covers 9 bases. The germline V gene has CDR1 ENHRY and CDR2 SYGVKD. CDR3 length equals 13 residues. Trimming at V came to 2 bases and at J to 9 bases, leaving 4 bases not matched to a gene. The CDR3 DNA reads TGTGCCATCAGTGAGCACGGACAGGGGCAAGCTTTCTTT. Its translation: CAISEHGQGQAFF.

This chain joins TRBV19 and TRBJ2-2; the match to TRBD2 covers 12 bases. The germline CDR1 and CDR2 sequences are LNHDA and SQIVND (reference sequence). The length of the CDR3 is 19 residues. The ends lost 2 bases at V and 0 bases at J; junction bases unmatched: 7. CDR3 nucleotide sequence: TGTGCCAGTAGTATACTAGCGGGAGGGCCCTCCCCGAACACCGGGGAGCTGTTTTTT. Translating it yields CASSILAGGPSPNTGELFF. Complete variable domain (other parts from reference TRBV19 and TRBJ2-2): DGGITQSPKYLFRKEGQNVTLSCEQNLNHDAMYWYRQDPGQGLRLIYYSQIVNDFQKGDIAEGYSVSREKKESFPLTVTSAQKNPTAFYLCASSILAGGPSPNTGELFFGEGSRLTVL.

The V call is TRBV2, the J call TRBJ2-1; D might be TRBD2 (7 bases). Trimming took 3 bases from V and 4 from J, leaving 19 bases between them. This CDR3 region has 17 residues. CDR1 is SNHLY, CDR2 FYNNEI, per germline. CDR3 sequence reads: CASSDPRTGGLYNEQFF. CDR3 bases: TGTGCCAGCAGTGATCCTCGTACGGGGGGCCTGTACAATGAGCAGTTCTTC.

The chain combines TRBV6-5 with TRBJ1-1, with 9 positions matching TRBD1. This CDR3 has 12 amino acids. The ends lost 2 bases at V and 11 bases at J; junction bases unmatched: 3. CDR1 MNHEY and CDR2 SVGAGI come from the germline V gene. CDR3 sequence: CASSYPGQGAFF. The CDR3 coding sequence is TGTGCCAGCAGTTACCCGGGACAGGGCGCTTTCTTT.

The DNA of the CDR3 is TGTGCCTGGAGTGCAGGGCGGGAAAAACTGTTTTTT. Translated, it gives CAWSAGREKLFF. This rearrangement joins TRBV30 to TRBJ1-4; D perhaps matches TRBD1 (5 bases). The germline V gene has CDR1 GTSNPN and CDR2 SVGIG (reference sequence). The CDR3 is 12 amino acids. With 1 base removed from V and 8 bases from J, the gap between germline ends came to 8 bases.

This CDR3 reads CASSLATGRTNEKLFF. Here the CDR3 DNA reads TGCGCCAGCAGCTTGGCGACAGGGCGGACTAATGAAAAACTGTTTTTT. The V gene is TRBV5-1, the J gene TRBJ1-4; 7 bases map to TRBD1. The CDR3 loop spans 16 amino acids. In germline, CDR1 is SGHRS, CDR2 YFSETQ. Trimming cost V 0 bases and J 2 bases; bases outside gene matches: 4.

The V and J genes are TRBV10-3 and TRBJ2-7; weak D call: TRBD1 (6 bases). Germline CDR1 is ENHRY and CDR2 is SYGVKD. CDR3 length: 14 amino acids. Trimming pared 4 bases from V and 2 bases from J, leaving 12 bases between. In DNA form, the CDR3 reads TGTGCCATCAGTGTTGGGGGCTACCCCTACGAGCAGTACTTC. Translation gives CAISVGGYPYEQYF.

The chain has TRBV6-6 and TRBJ2-7; D possibly uses TRBD1 or TRBD2 (5 bases each). The length of the CDR3 is 13 residues. The germline V gene encodes CDR1 MNHNY and CDR2 SVGAGI (reference sequence). Trimming left V 0 bases short and J 5 bases short, with 8 bases between. DNA of the CDR3: TGTGCCAGCAGTTACTCAGGGACCCACGAGCAGTACTTC. Its protein is CASSYSGTHEQYF.

This clone was seen only a few times. The chain recombines TRBV6-4 with TRBJ2-1; the match to TRBD1 covers 8 bases. Germline lookup yields CDR1 MRHNA and CDR2 SNTAGT. The V and J ends lost 5 bases and 5 bases, in that order; junction bases with no gene match: 2. The CDR3 is 13 amino acids. This CDR3 is CASSQGANNEQFF. The CDR3 nucleotides read TGTGCCAGCAGTCAGGGGGCTAACAATGAGCAGTTCTTC.

The rearrangement uses TRBV6-5 and TRBJ1-5; D may be TRBD1 (5 bases). This CDR3 has 14 residues. Germline V lookup: CDR1 MNHEY, CDR2 SVGAGI. Trimming took off 2 bases at V and 4 bases at J, with 9 bases between the two ends. The CDR3 nucleotides read TGTGCCAGCAGTTACAAGGGGACGAATCAGCCCCAGCATTTT. It is translated as CASSYKGTNQPQHF.

This chain links TRBV19 with TRBJ1-4; D ambiguous. The CDR3 is made up of 11 amino acids. V gave up 3 bases and J gave up 8 bases, with 4 bases separating them. Germline V lookup: CDR1 LNHDA, CDR2 SQIVND (reference sequence). The CDR3 here is CASSIGEKLFF. The CDR3 DNA reads TGTGCCAGTAGTATTGGGGAAAAACTGTTTTTT.

This clone turned up a few times. This chain connects TRBV11-2 to TRBJ2-3; possible D gene TRBD2, 6 bases. V lost 1 base and J lost 4, with 9 bases in between. Germline CDR1 is SGHAT and CDR2 is FQNNGV. This CDR3 spans 14 amino acids. The CDR3 DNA is TGTGCCAGCAGCTTAGCGACTAGATCAGATACGCAGTATTTT. Protein: CASSLATRSDTQYF.

This clone was observed a handful of times. The rearrangement links TRBV2 to TRBJ2-1, with D possibly TRBD1 on 6 matching bases. V was pared by 5 bases and J by 9 bases, with 14 bases between. The CDR3 is 13 amino acids. CDR1 and CDR2 (germline): SNHLY, FYNNEI. CDR3 protein: CASSPGLGAEQFF. DNA of the CDR3: TGTGCCAGCAGTCCAGGATTGGGGGCTGAGCAGTTCTTC.

This chain joins TRBV10-1 and TRBJ2-3; D remains unclear. CDR3 size: 16 residues. Germline CDR1 is WNHNN and CDR2 is SYGVQD (reference sequence). V shed 2 bases and J shed 0 bases, with 12 bases lying between them. The CDR3 DNA sequence: TGCGCCAGCAGTGAGGGCGGACGAGTAAGCACAGATACGCAGTATTTT. This sequence encodes CASSEGGRVSTDTQYF.

The chain links TRBV14 to TRBJ2-3; tentatively, D is TRBD2 (6 bases). The V and J ends lost 2 bases and 2 bases respectively, with 14 bases between them. The germline V gene encodes CDR1 SGHDN and CDR2 FVKESK. CDR3 size: 16 residues. CDR3 sequence (DNA): TGTGCCAGCAGCCAACAAACCCGGGACTTCACAGATACGCAGTATTTT. The encoded protein is CASSQQTRDFTDTQYF.

This clone was observed once. This CDR3 reads CASSYVQGSGNTIYF. The CDR3 DNA reads as TGTGCCAGCAGTTACGTACAGGGGAGTGGAAACACCATATATTTT. The chain has TRBV6-6 and TRBJ1-3, with 7 bases lining up with TRBD1. Germline CDR1 reads MNHNY; CDR2 reads SVGAGI (reference sequence). V trimming: 2 bases; J trimming: 3 bases; junction bases outside the gene matches: 4. The CDR3 is 15 amino acids.

The genes are TRBV19 and TRBJ1-2; maybe TRBD1 (6 bases). Germline V gene lookup returns CDR1 LNHDA and CDR2 SQIVND (reference sequence). The CDR3 runs 13 residues. V dropped 6 bases and J dropped 2 bases, with 10 bases sitting between them. The CDR3: CASSSGTNYGYTF. The CDR3 bases are TGTGCCAGTAGCTCCGGGACAAACTATGGCTACACCTTC.